Described below is a single T cell receptor (beta chain) sequence and its context. What this receptor recognizes is not known. Base quality data are lacking; no much larger clone is found one base away. The sample comes from a study of blood T cell repertoires in COVID-19 (dated by TCRdb to 2018 to 2021). About the study as a whole: Samples covering the acute and convalescent phases of COVID-19 were provided by collaborators in the United States, Italy and Spain. The dataset comprised deeply sampled blood TCRbeta repertoires from subjects exposed to, actively infected with, or recovered from COVID-19. Where available, HLA class I and class II types were taken from metadata supplied by the sample provider and were not determined by assay-based typing. The repertoires were released in a freely available public database meant as a resource for research on the immune response to SARS-CoV-2. The material from the prospective study consisted of cDNA or gDNA derived from T cells, B-cell-depleted T cells, or PBMCs. The samples were drawn from two sources: the first 160 participants of the ongoing ImmuneRACE study, and 1,200 or so subjects contributed by 6 global collaborators. A de-identified subject ID, COVID-19 status, age in years and sex were almost always included in the sample metadata.

The collaborating institutions used their own protocols to collect whole blood in K2EDTA tubes. For TCRbeta analysis, collaborator samples were shipped as frozen whole blood, as isolated PBMCs, or as DNA extracted from either sample type. TCRbeta CDR3 regions were amplified from genomic DNA by means of the immunoSEQ Assay, a bias-controlled multiplex PCR. The paper's processing steps were these. The number of nucleated cells in each sample was estimated by amplification of reference gene primers within the assay. Sequence reads were collapsed and filtered to measure the absolute abundance of every unique TCRbeta CDR3 rearrangement. For each sample, productive Simpson clonality was calculated as the square root of Simpson's diversity index over productive rearrangements. TCRdb took over this immuneACCESS table, retaining in-frame rearrangements with V and J assigned. Such tables are incomplete; in checked studies, under half of the missing clones stem from an unresolved V gene, and the remainder is unexplained. V and J calls and clone size come straight from that table; D and trimming were deduced from the DNA. The sample data list approximately 350,000 clones, and 80% to 90% of these were observed just once. The ten largest account for about 2.7% of the sample.

The germline V gene yields SGHNT for CDR1 and YENEEA for CDR2. The junction carries 13 bases between V and J, which are trimmed by 1 base and 0 bases respectively. From its cysteine to its phenylalanine, the CDR3 spans 17 amino acids. The DNA shown is the 51-base CDR3, in frame from base 1. What the study reported, not specific to this receptor: The amount of clinical and demographic metadata varied by source and participant and was provided uncurated.

The chain employs TRBV11-3 and TRBJ1-3, with the D gene too uncertain to name. The sequence derives from a man younger than 45 with active or convalescent COVID-19. Sequencing was carried out using peripheral blood. The DNA sequence is given as TGTGCCAGCAGCTTAGGAGGGAACAGCGTCTCTGGAAACACCATATATTTT. This sequence encodes CASSLGGNSVSGNTIYF.